This TCR beta chain is from a study of T cells in severe cutaneous drug reactions. Study findings and constraints: TRBV12-4 use rose strongly in carbamazepine-induced Stevens-Johnson syndrome or toxic epidermal necrolysis, averaging around 32% in blister cells and about 4.6% in PBMC.

TCR subtype-specific primers in iRepertoire multiplex PCR prepared libraries for bulk and single-cell sequencing. Primers for V, D and J regions amplified bulk TCR beta libraries. TCRdb re-called the multiplex PCR reads; one entry per CDR3 protein, DNA not given. This specimen shows fewer than 11,000 distinct CDR3 sequences; the ten leading clones hold 21%. The patients sequenced had a carbamazepine-induced Stevens-Johnson syndrome or toxic epidermal necrolysis reaction. Per germline, CDR1 DFQATT and CDR2 SNEGSKA (reference sequence). This CDR3 has 13 amino acids. As for this clonotype: Its antigen remains unknown.

The chain uses TRBV20-1 and TRBJ2-1; without DNA, the TCRdb call of TRBD1 cannot be checked. The sample was cells from a skin blister. The sequence was collected from a human donor with Stevens-Johnson syndrome, a severe cutaneous drug reaction. This CDR3 reads CSAMTGAWDEQFF.